The 3 T cell receptor beta chains presented below share a single source sample, sequenced in a study of graft-versus-host responses after intestinal transplantation. Data came from immunoSEQ multiplex PCR; TCRdb stores just in-frame clones and leaves some out. The sample shows 15,000 to 20,000 clones, around 90% of them seen only once. The input for sequencing was PBMCs, taken roughly 110 days after intestinal transplant. These receptor sequences come from a human patient who received an intestinal transplant, so some T cells may come from the graft donor.

This clone appeared a few times. The V call is TRBV7-8, the J call TRBJ1-1; D unclear. Germline CDR1 and CDR2: SGHVS and FQNEAQ. Trimming stripped 3 bases from V and 7 bases from J, with 12 bases between. This CDR3 is 13 amino acids long. DNA of the CDR3: TGTGCCAGCAGCTTCGGGATCCTAGGTGAAGCTTTCTTT. Translation gives CASSFGILGEAFF.

V gene TRBV5-1 combines with J gene TRBJ1-5; D unresolved. CDR3 length equals 13 residues. The ends were cut back, 0 bases at V and 0 bases at J, with 1 base in the middle. CDR1 is SGHRS and CDR2 is YFSETQ in the germline V gene. CDR3 sequence (DNA): TGCGCCAGCAGCTTGGATAGCAATCAGCCCCAGCATTTT. Amino acids: CASSLDSNQPQHF. The variable domain in full, with the rest retrieved from reference TRBV5-1 and TRBJ1-5, is KAGVTQTPRYLIKTRGQQVTLSCSPISGHRSVSWYQQTPGQGLQFLFEYFSETQRNKGNFPGRFSGRQFSNSRSEMNVSTLELGDSALYLCASSLDSNQPQHFGDGTRLSIL.

A single count supports this clone. This likely traces to a read error, being one base from a far larger clone. This chain connects TRBV7-8 to TRBJ1-2, with TRBD1 matching over 9 bases. V shed 0 bases and J 4 bases; nucleotides not matched to a gene: 3. The CDR3 has 15 residues. Germline V gene lookup returns CDR1 SGHVS and CDR2 FQNEAQ. CDR3 sequence (DNA): TGTGCCAGCAGCTTAGCCGGGACAGGGTTCTATGGCTACACCTTC. Residues: CASSLAGTGFYGYTF. Filled out from reference TRBV7-8 and TRBJ1-2, the complete variable domain reads GAGVSQSPRYKVAKRGQDVALRCDPISGHVSLFWYQQALGQGPEFLTYFQNEAQLDKSGLPSDRFFAERPEGSVSTLKIQRTQQEDSAVYLCASSLAGTGFYGYTFGSGTRLTVV.